This TCR beta chain was captured in a study of Ad26.COV2.S vaccination and SARS-CoV-2 variants. General study findings and limits: Total T cell responses, in the TCR breadth and depth analyses, may have been underestimated.

On this clone itself: Its antigen is unidentified.

Trimming stripped 6 bases from V and 0 bases from J, with 13 bases between. CDR1 is SNHLY, CDR2 FYNNEI, per germline. The CDR3 consists of 15 residues. Measured with immunoSEQ multiplex PCR; TCRdb has only the in-frame clones, and not every one. This table has about 430,000 clones, more than 80% appearing once. The treatment here: over 15 received Ad26.COV2.S at low or high dose, single or two shots; 5 received placebo; per-sample allocation not given. Sampling was performed 63 days after the first vaccine or placebo injection. The sequence derives from a person between 18 and 65 years old who received the Ad26.COV2.S COVID-19 vaccine or a placebo. The genes are TRBV2 and TRBJ2-3; D perhaps matches TRBD1 (6 bases). The source material was peripheral blood, sampled in a trial of Ad26.COV2.S vaccine versus placebo. In nucleotides, the CDR3 is TGTGCCAGCAGAACAGGGTTATCGAGCACAGATACGCAGTATTTT. Amino acid sequence: CASRTGLSSTDTQYF.